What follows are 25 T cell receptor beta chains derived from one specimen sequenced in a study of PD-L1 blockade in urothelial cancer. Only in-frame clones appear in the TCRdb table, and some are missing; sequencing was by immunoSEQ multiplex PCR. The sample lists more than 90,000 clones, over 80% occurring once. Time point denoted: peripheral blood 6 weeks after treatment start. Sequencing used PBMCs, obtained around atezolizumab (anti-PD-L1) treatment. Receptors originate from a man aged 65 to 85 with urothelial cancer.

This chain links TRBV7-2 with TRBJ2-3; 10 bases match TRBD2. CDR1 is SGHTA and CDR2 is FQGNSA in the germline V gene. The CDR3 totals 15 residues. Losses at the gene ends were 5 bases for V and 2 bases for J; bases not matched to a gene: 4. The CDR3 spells CASSLSGRVTDTQYF. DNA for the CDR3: TGTGCCAGCAGCCTGAGCGGGAGGGTCACAGATACGCAGTATTTT. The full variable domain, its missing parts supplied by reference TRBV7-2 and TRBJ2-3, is GAGVSQSPSNKVTEKGKDVELRCDPISGHTALYWYRQSLGQGLEFLIYFQGNSAPDKSGLPSDRFSAERTGGSVSTLTIQRTQQEDSAVYLCASSLSGRVTDTQYFGPGTRLTVL.

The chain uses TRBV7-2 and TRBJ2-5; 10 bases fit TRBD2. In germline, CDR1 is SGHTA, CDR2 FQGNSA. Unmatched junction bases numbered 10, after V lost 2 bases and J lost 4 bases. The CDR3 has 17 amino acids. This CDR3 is CASSLFSSGSGLETQYF. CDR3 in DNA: TGTGCCAGCAGCTTATTTTCTAGCGGGAGTGGTTTAGAGACCCAGTACTTC. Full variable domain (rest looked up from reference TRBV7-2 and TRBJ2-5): GAGVSQSPSNKVTEKGKDVELRCDPISGHTALYWYRQSLGQGLEFLIYFQGNSAPDKSGLPSDRFSAERTGGSVSTLTIQRTQQEDSAVYLCASSLFSSGSGLETQYFGPGTRLLVL.

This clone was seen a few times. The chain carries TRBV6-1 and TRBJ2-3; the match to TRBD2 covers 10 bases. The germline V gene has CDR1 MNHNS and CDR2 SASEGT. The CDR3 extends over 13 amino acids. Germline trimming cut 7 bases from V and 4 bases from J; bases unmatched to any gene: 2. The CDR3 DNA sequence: TGTGCCAGCAAAGCGGGAGGGGCAGATACGCAGTATTTT. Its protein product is CASKAGGADTQYF.

The CDR3 sequence is CASSLVIHTQYF. In DNA, the CDR3 is TGTGCCAGCAGCTTAGTAATCCATACGCAGTATTTT. The chain employs TRBV11-2 and TRBJ2-3; D call uncertain. CDR3 length: 12 amino acids. Germline CDR1 and CDR2: SGHAT and FQNNGV. Trimming pared 1 base from V and 7 bases from J, leaving 6 bases between.

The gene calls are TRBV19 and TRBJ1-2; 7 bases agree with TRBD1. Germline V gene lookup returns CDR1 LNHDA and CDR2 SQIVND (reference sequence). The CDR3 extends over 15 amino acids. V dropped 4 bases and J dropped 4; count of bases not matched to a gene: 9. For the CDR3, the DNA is TGTGCCAGTAGTACCCTCGACAGGGTCGGCTATGGCTACACCTTC. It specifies CASSTLDRVGYGYTF. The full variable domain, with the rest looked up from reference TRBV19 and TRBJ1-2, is DGGITQSPKYLFRKEGQNVTLSCEQNLNHDAMYWYRQDPGQGLRLIYYSQIVNDFQKGDIAEGYSVSREKKESFPLTVTSAQKNPTAFYLCASSTLDRVGYGYTFGSGTRLTVV.

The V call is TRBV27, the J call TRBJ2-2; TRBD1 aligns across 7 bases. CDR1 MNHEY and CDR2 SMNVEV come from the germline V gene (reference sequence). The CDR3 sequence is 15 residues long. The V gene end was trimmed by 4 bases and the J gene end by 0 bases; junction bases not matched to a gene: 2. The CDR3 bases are TGTGCCAGCAGTTCAGGGACAGCGAACACCGGGGAGCTGTTTTTT. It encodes CASSSGTANTGELFF.

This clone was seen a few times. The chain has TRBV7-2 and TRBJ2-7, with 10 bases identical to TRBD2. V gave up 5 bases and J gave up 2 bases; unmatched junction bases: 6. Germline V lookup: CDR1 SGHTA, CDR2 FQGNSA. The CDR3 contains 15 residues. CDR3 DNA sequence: TGTGCCAGCAGCCTTTCAAGCGGGAGGGCCTACGAGCAGTACTTC. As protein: CASSLSSGRAYEQYF.

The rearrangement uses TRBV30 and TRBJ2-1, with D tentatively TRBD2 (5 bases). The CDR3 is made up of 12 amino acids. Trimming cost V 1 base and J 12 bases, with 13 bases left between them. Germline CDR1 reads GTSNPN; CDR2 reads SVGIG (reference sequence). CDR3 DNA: TGTGCCTGGAGTGAAGAGGGAGAATCGCAGTTCTTC. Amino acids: CAWSEEGESQFF.

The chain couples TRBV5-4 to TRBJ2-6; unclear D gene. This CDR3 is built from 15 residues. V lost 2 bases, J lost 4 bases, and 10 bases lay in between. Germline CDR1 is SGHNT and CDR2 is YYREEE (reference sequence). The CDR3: CASSFDTSGANVLTF. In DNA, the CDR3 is TGTGCCAGCAGCTTCGACACGTCGGGGGCCAACGTCCTGACTTTC.

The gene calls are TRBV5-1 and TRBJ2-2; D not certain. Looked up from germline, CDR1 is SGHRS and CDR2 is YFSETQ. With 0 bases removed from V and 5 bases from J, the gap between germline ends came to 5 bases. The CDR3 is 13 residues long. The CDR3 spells CASSLVDTGELFF. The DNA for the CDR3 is TGCGCCAGCAGCTTGGTAGATACCGGGGAGCTGTTTTTT.

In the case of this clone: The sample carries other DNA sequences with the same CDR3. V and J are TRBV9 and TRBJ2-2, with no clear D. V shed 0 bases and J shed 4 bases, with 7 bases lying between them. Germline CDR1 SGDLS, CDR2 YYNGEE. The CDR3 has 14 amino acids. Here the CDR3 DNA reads TGTGCCAGCAGCGTAGGGCCTGGCACCGGGGAGCTGTTTTTT. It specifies CASSVGPGTGELFF. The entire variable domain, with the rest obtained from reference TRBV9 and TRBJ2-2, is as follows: DSGVTQTPKHLITATGQRVTLRCSPRSGDLSVYWYQQSLDQGLQFLIQYYNGEERAKGNILERFSAQQFPDLHSELNLSSLELGDSALYFCASSVGPGTGELFFGEGSRLTVL.

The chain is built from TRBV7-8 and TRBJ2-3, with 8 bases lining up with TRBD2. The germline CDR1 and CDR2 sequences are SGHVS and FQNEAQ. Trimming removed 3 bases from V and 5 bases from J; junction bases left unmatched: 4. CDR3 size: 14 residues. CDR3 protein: CASSFREGEDTQYF. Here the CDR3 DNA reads TGTGCCAGCAGCTTCCGGGAGGGCGAAGATACGCAGTATTTT.

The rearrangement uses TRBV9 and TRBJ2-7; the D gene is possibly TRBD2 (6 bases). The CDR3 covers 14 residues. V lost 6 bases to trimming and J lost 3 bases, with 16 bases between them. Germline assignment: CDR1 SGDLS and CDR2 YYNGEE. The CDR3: CASTPGVSVYEQYF. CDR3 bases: TGTGCCAGCACGCCGGGGGTCTCGGTCTACGAGCAGTACTTC.

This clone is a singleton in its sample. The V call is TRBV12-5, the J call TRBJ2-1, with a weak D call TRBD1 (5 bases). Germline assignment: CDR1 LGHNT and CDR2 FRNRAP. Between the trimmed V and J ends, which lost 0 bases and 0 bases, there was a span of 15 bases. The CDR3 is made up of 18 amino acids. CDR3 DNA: TGTGCTAGTGGTTTGGTAGTTGTGGGGCGCAGCTCCTACAATGAGCAGTTCTTC. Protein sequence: CASGLVVVGRSSYNEQFF.

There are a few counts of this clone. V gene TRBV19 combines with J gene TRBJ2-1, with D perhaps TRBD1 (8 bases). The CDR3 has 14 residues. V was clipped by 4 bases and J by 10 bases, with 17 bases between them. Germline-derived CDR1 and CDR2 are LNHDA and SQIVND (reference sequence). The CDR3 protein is CASSRDDRGGEQFF. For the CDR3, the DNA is TGTGCCAGTAGTAGAGACGACAGGGGAGGGGAGCAGTTCTTC. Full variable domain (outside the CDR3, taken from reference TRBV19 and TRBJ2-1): DGGITQSPKYLFRKEGQNVTLSCEQNLNHDAMYWYRQDPGQGLRLIYYSQIVNDFQKGDIAEGYSVSREKKESFPLTVTSAQKNPTAFYLCASSRDDRGGEQFFGPGTRLTVL.

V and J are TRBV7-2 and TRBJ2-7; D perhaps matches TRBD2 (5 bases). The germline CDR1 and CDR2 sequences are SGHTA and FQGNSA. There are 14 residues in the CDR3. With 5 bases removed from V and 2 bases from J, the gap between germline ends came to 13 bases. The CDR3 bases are TGTGCCAGCAGCCCGAGGGCGGAGCCCTACGAGCAGTACTTC. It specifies CASSPRAEPYEQYF.

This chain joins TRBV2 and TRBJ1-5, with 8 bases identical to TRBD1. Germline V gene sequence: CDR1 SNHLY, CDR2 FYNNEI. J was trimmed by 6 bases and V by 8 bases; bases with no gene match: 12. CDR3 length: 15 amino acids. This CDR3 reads CASGQGAGRSQPQHF. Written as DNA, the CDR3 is TGTGCCAGCGGGCAGGGGGCGGGAAGGAGTCAGCCCCAGCATTTT.

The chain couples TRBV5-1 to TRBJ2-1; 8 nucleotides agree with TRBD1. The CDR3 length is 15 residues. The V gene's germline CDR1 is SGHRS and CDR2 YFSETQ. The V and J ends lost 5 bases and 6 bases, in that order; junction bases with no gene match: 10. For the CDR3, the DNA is TGCGCCAGCAGTGCCGGGACAGGCAATTTCAATGAGCAGTTCTTC. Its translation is CASSAGTGNFNEQFF.

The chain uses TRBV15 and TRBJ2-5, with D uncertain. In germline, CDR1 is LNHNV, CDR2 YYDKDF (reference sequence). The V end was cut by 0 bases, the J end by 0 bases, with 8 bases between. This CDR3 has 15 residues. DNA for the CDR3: TGTGCCACCAGCAGAGATTTAGTAGACCAAGAGACCCAGTACTTC. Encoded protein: CATSRDLVDQETQYF.

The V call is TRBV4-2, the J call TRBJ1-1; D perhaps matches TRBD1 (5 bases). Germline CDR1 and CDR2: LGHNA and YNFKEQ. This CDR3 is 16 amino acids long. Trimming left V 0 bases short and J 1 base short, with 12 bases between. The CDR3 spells CASSQDPGVKNTEAFF. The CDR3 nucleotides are TGTGCCAGCAGCCAAGATCCGGGGGTTAAGAACACTGAAGCTTTCTTT.

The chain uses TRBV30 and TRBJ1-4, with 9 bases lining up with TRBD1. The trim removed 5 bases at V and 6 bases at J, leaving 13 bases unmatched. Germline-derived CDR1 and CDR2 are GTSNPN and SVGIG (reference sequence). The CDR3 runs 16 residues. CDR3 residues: CAWGPGTGTGYEKLFF. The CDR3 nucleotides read TGTGCCTGGGGACCGGGAACCGGGACAGGGTATGAAAAACTGTTTTTT. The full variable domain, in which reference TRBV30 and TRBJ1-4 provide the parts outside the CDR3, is SQTIHQWPATLVQPVGSPLSLECTVEGTSNPNLYWYRQAAGRGLQLLFYSVGIGQISSEVPQNLSASRPQDRQFILSSKKLLLSDSGFYLCAWGPGTGTGYEKLFFGSGTQLSVL.

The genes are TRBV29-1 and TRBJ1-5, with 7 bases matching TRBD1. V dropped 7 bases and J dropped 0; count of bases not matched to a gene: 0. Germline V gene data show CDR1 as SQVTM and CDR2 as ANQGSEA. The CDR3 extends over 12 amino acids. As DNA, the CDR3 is TGCAGCGCAGGGGGTAGCAATCAGCCCCAGCATTTT. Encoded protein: CSAGGSNQPQHF.

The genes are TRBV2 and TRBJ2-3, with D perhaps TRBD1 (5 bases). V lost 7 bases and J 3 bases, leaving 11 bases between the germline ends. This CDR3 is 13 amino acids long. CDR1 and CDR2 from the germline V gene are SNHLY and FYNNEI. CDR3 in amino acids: CASKSTGTDTQYF. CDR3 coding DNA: TGTGCCAGCAAATCCACAGGAACAGATACGCAGTATTTT.

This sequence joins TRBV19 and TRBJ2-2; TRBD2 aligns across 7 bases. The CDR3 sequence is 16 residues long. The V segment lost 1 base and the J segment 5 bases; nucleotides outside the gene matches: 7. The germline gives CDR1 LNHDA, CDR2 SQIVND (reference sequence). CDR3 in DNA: TGTGCCAGTAGTATAGGGGGAGCGGGACGGACCGGGGAGCTGTTTTTT. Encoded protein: CASSIGGAGRTGELFF.

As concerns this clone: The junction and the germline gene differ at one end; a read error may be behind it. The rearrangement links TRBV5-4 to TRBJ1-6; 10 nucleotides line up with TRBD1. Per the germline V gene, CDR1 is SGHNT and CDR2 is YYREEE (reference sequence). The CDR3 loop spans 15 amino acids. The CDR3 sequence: CASSLDRGRNSPLHF. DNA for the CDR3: TGTGCCAGCAGTTTGGACAGGGGGAGAAATTCACCCCTCCACTTT.